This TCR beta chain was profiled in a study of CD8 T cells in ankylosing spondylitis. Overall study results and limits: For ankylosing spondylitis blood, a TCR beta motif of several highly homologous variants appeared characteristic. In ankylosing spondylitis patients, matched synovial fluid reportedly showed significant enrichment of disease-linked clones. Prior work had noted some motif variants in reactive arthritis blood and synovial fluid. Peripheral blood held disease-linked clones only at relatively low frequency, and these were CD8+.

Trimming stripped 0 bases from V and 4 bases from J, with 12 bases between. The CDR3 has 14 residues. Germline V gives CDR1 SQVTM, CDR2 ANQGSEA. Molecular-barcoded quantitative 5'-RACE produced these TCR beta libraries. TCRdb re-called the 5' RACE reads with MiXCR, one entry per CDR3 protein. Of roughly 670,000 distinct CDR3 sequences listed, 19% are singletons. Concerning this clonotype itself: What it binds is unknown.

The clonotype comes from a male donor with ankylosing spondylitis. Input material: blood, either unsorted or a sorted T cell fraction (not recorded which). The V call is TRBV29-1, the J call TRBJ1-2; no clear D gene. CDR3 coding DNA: TGCAGCGTTGAAGATGGCGAAAGGAGCTATGGCTACACCTTC. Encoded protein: CSVEDGERSYGYTF.